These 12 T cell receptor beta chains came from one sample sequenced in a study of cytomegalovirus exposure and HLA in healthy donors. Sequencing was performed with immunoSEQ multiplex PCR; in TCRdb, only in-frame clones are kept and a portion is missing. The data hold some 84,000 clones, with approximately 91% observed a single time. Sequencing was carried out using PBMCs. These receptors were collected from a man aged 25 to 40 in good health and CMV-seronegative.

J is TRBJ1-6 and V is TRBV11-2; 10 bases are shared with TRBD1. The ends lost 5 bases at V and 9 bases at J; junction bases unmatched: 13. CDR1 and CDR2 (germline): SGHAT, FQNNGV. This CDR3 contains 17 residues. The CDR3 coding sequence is TGTGCCAGCAGCCGACTGGGACAGGGGTCGGGGTCTTCACCCCTCCACTTT. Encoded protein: CASSRLGQGSGSSPLHF.

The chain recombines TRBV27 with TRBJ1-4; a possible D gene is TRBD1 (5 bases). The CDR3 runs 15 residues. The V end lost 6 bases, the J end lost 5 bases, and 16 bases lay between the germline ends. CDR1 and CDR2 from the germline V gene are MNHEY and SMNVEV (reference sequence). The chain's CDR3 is CASSTTRDYNEKLFF. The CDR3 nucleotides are TGTGCCAGCAGCACCACCCGGGACTACAATGAAAAACTGTTTTTT.

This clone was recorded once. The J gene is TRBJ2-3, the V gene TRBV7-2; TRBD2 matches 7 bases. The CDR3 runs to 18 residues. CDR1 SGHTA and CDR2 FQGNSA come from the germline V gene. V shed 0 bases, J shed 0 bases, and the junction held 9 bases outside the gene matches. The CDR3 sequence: CASSLAGGYLTSTDTQYF. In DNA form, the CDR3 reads TGTGCCAGCAGCTTAGCGGGGGGGTACCTCACTAGCACAGATACGCAGTATTTT. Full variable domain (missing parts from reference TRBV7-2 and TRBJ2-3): GAGVSQSPSNKVTEKGKDVELRCDPISGHTALYWYRQSLGQGLEFLIYFQGNSAPDKSGLPSDRFSAERTGGSVSTLTIQRTQQEDSAVYLCASSLAGGYLTSTDTQYFGPGTRLTVL.

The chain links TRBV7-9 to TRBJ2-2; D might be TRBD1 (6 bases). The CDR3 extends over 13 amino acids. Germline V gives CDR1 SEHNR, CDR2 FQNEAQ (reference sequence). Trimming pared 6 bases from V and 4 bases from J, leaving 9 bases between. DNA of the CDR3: TGTGCCAGCAGTTTGGACAGCACCGGGGAGCTGTTTTTT. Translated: CASSLDSTGELFF.

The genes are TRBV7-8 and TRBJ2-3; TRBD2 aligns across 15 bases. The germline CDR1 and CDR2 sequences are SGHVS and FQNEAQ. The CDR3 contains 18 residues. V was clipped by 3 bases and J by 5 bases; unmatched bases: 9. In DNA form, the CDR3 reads TGTGCCAGCAGCTTGTGGGGACTAGCGGGAGGAGAGGGAGATACGCAGTATTTT. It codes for CASSLWGLAGGEGDTQYF.

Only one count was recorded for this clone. CDR3: CASSQDPGVLQGASQPQHF. The CDR3 nucleotides are TGTGCCAGCAGCCAAGACCCCGGGGTTTTACAGGGGGCCAGTCAGCCCCAGCATTTT. The rearrangement links TRBV14 to TRBJ1-5; 9 positions agree with TRBD1. Germline CDR1 and CDR2: SGHDN and FVKESK. Trimming took 0 bases from V and 6 from J; bases not matched to a gene: 15. The CDR3 contains 19 residues.

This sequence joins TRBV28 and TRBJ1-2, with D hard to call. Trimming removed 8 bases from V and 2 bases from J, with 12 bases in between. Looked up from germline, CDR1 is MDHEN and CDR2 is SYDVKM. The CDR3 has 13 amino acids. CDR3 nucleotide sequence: TGTGCCAGCGGCCGTGAGCGGAACTATGGCTACACCTTC. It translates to CASGRERNYGYTF.

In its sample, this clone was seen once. The CDR3 protein is CASSEGRDEKLFF. CDR3 nucleotide sequence: TGTGCCAGCAGTGAGGGCAGGGATGAAAAACTGTTTTTT. The rearrangement links TRBV6-1 to TRBJ1-4, with D perhaps matching TRBD1 (5 bases). Between the trimmed V and J ends, which lost 3 bases and 6 bases, there was a span of 8 bases. This CDR3 comprises 13 residues. Looked up from germline, CDR1 is MNHNS and CDR2 is SASEGT.

CDR3 nucleotides: TGTGCCAGTAGTATAGATCAAAGGGAGACAGATACGCAGTATTTT. It yields the protein CASSIDQRETDTQYF. The V gene is TRBV19, the J gene TRBJ2-3; D is perhaps TRBD2 (5 bases). The V gene's germline CDR1 is LNHDA and CDR2 SQIVND (reference sequence). The CDR3 has 15 amino acids. V lost 0 bases and J lost 3, with 10 bases in between.

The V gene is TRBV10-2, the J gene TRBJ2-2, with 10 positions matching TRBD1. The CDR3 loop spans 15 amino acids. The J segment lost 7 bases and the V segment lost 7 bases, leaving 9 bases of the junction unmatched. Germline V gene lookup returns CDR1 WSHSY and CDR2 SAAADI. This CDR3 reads CASTPRQGAVGELFF. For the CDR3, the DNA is TGCGCCAGCACTCCACGACAGGGGGCCGTCGGGGAGCTGTTTTTT.

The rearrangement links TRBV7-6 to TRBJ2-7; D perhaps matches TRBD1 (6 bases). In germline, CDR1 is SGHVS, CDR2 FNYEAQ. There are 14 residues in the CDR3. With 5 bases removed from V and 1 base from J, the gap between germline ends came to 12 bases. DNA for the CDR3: TGTGCCAGCAGCATAGGACAGCCATCCTACGAGCAGTACTTC. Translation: CASSIGQPSYEQYF.

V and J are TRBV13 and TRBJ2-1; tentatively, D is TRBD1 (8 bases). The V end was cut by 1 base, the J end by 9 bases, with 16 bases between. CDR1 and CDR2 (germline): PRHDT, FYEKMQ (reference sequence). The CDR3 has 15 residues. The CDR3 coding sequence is TGTGCCAGCAGCTTAGCGGCAGGGGGCGGGGGTGAGCAGTTCTTC. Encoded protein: CASSLAAGGGGEQFF.